The T cell receptor (beta chain) described here comes from a study of Graves' ophthalmopathy and Graves' hyperthyroidism. The authors amplified TCR beta CDR3 regions, and they did so from RNA transcripts for repertoire sequencing. First-round RT-PCR employed HTBI primers, with a second-round multiplex PCR after it. TCRdb reanalysed the multiplex PCR reads using MiXCR and keeps one entry per CDR3 protein. Among 1 million to 1.3 million distinct CDR3 sequences listed, less than 45% were seen once. CDR3 length: 15 amino acids. V lost 0 bases and J lost 3; bases outside the gene matches: 5. CDR1 and CDR2 from the germline V gene are MNHEY and SVGAGI.

The specimen sequenced was peripheral blood or thyroid tissue (not recorded which). This sequence joins TRBV6-5 and TRBJ2-7; 7 nucleotides line up with TRBD2. This receptor was identified in an adult man with Graves' hyperthyroidism. CDR3 sequence: CASSYSAGAGYEQYF. The DNA for the CDR3 is TGTGCCAGCAGTTACTCGGCGGGAGCGGGCTACGAGCAGTACTTC.